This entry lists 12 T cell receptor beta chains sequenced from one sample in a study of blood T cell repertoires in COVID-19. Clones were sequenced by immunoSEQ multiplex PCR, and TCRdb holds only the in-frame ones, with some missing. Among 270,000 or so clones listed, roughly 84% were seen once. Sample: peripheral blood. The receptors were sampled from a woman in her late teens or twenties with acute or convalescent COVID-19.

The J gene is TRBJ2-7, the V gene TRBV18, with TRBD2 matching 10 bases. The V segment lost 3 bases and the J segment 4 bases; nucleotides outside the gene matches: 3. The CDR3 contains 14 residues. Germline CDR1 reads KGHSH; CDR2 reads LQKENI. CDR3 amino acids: CASSPSGRLYEQYF. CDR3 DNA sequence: TGTGCCAGCTCACCTAGCGGGAGGTTGTACGAGCAGTACTTC.

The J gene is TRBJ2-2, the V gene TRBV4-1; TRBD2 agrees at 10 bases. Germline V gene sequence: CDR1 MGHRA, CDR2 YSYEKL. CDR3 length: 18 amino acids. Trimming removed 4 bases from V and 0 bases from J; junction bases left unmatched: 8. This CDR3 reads CASSPTGLAETNTGELFF. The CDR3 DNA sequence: TGCGCCAGCAGCCCGACAGGACTAGCGGAGACGAACACCGGGGAGCTGTTTTTT.

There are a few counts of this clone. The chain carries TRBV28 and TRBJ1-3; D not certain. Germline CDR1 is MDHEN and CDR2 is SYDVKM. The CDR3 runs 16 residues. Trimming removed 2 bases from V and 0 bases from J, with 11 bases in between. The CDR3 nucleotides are TGTGCCAGCAGTTTAGGACTGCTGAGCTCTGGAAACACCATATATTTT. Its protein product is CASSLGLLSSGNTIYF.

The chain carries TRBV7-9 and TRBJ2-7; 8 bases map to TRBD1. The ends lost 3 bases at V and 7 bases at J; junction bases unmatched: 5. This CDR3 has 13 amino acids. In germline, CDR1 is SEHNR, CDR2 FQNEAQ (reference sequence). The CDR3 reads CASSFGTGWEQYF. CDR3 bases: TGTGCCAGCAGCTTCGGGACAGGATGGGAGCAGTACTTC.

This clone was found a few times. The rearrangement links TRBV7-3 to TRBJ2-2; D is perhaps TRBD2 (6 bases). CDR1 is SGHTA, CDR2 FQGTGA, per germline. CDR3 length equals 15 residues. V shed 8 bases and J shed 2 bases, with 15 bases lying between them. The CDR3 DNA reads TGTGCCAGCCGCGGAGGTAGCGGTAACACCGGGGAGCTGTTTTTT. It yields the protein CASRGGSGNTGELFF.

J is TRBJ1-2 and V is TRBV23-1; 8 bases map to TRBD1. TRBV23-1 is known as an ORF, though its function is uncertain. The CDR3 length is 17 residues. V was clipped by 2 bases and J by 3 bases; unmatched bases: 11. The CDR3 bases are TGCGCCAGCAGTCAAAGATCGGCAGGGGGCGCTGACTATGGCTACACCTTC. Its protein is CASSQRSAGGADYGYTF.

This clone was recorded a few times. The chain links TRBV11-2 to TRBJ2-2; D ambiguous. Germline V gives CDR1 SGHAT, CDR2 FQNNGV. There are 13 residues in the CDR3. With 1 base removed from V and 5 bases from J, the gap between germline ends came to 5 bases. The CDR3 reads CASSLGLTGELFF. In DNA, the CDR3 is TGTGCCAGCAGCTTAGGACTTACCGGGGAGCTGTTTTTT. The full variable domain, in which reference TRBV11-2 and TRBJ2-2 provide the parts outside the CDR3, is EAGVAQSPRYKIIEKRQSVAFWCNPISGHATLYWYQQILGQGPKLLIQFQNNGVVDDSQLPKDRFSAERLKGVDSTLKIQPAKLEDSAVYLCASSLGLTGELFFGEGSRLTVL.

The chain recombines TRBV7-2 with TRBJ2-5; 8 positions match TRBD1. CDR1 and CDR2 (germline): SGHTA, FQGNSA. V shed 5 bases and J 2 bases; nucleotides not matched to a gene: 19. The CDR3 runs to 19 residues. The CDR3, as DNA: TGTGCCAGCAGCCCCCTCGGCGGGACAGGCTACGTACCTCAAGAGACCCAGTACTTC. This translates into CASSPLGGTGYVPQETQYF.

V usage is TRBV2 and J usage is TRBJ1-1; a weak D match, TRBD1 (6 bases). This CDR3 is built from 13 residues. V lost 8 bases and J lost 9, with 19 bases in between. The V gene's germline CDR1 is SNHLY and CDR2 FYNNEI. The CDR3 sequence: CASRGGDTLQAFF. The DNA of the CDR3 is TGTGCCAGCCGGGGGGGGGACACCCTTCAAGCTTTCTTT.

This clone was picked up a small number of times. This chain's CDR3 is CASSAPGTGAYNEQFF. The CDR3 coding sequence is TGTGCCAGCAGTGCCCCCGGGACAGGGGCCTACAATGAGCAGTTCTTC. The chain is built from TRBV28 and TRBJ2-1, with 10 bases lining up with TRBD1. V was pared by 5 bases and J by 2 bases, with 6 bases of the junction left unmatched. The germline V gene has CDR1 MDHEN and CDR2 SYDVKM. This CDR3 is built from 16 residues.

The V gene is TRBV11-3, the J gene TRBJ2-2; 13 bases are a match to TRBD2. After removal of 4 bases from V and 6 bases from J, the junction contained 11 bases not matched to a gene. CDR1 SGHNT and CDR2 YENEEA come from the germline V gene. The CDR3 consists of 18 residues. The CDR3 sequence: CASSSVFRLAGGSGELFF. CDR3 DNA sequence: TGTGCCAGCAGCTCCGTCTTCCGACTAGCGGGAGGTTCCGGGGAGCTGTTTTTT.

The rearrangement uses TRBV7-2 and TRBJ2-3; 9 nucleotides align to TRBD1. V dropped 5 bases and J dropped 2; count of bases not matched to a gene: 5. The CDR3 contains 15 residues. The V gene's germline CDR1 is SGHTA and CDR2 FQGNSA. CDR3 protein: CASSEYRGLTDTQYF. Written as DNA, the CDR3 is TGTGCCAGCAGCGAATACAGGGGGCTCACAGATACGCAGTATTTT.